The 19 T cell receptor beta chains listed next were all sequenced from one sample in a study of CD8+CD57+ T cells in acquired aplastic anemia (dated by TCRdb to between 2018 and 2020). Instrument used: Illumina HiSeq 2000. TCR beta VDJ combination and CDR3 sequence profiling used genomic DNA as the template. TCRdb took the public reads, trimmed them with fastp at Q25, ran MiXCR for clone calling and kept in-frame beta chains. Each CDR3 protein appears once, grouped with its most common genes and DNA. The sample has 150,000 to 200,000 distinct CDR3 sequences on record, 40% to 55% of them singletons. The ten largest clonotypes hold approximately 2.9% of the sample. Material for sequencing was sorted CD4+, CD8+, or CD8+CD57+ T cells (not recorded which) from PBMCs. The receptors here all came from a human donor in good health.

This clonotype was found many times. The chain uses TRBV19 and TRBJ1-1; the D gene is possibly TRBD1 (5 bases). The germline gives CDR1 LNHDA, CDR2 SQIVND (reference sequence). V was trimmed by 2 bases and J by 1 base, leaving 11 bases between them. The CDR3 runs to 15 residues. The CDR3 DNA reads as TGTGCCAGTAGTATACGGCGACAGAAGAACACTGAAGCTTTCTTT. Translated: CASSIRRQKNTEAFF. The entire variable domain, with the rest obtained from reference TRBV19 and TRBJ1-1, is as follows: DGGITQSPKYLFRKEGQNVTLSCEQNLNHDAMYWYRQDPGQGLRLIYYSQIVNDFQKGDIAEGYSVSREKKESFPLTVTSAQKNPTAFYLCASSIRRQKNTEAFFGQGTRLTVV.

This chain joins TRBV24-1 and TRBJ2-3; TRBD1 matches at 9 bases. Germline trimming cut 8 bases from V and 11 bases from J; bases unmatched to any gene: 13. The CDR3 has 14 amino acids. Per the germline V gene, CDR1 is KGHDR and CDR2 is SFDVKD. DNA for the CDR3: TGTGCCACCAACCCCGGACAGGGGTCCCACGAGCAGTATTTT. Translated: CATNPGQGSHEQYF.

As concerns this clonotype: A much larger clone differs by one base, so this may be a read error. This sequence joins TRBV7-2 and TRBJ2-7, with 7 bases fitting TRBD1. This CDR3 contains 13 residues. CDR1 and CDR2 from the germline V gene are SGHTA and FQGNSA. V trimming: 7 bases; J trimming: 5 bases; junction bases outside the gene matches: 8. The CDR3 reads CASKDRDRDEQYF. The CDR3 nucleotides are TGTGCCAGCAAAGACCGGGACAGAGACGAGCAGTACTTC.

The CDR3 reads CSVGRQGDANVLTF. The CDR3 DNA follows: TGCAGCGTTGGTCGACAGGGGGACGCCAACGTCCTGACTTTC. This chain joins TRBV29-1 and TRBJ2-6, with TRBD1 identical over 9 bases. The germline V gene encodes CDR1 SQVTM and CDR2 ANQGSEA. The CDR3 loop spans 14 amino acids. V trimming: 4 bases; J trimming: 7 bases; junction bases outside the gene matches: 5.

CDR3 sequence (DNA): TGTGCCAGCAGCGGTAGGACAGGGGGAAAGGGAAATCAGCCCCAGCATTTT. Amino acids: CASSGRTGGKGNQPQHF. The V and J genes are TRBV5-6 and TRBJ1-5, with TRBD1 identical over 10 bases. Trimming removed 4 bases from V and 4 bases from J; junction bases left unmatched: 11. The germline gives CDR1 SGHDT, CDR2 YYEEEE. The CDR3 length is 17 residues.

The CDR3: CAAHRVGADTQYF. CDR3 sequence (DNA): TGTGCCGCCCACAGGGTAGGTGCAGATACGCAGTATTTT. The rearrangement links TRBV2 to TRBJ2-3, with D possibly matching TRBD1 (6 bases). This CDR3 has 13 amino acids. V lost 11 bases and J 4 bases, leaving 16 bases between the germline ends. Germline assignment: CDR1 SNHLY and CDR2 FYNNEI.

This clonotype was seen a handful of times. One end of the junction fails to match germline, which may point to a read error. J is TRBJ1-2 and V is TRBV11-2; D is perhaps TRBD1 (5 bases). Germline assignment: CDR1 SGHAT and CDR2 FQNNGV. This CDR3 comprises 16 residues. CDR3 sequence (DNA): TGTGCCAGCAGCTTAGTTGGGGGGGTGGCTAACTATGGCTGCACCTTC. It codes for CASSLVGGVANYGCTF. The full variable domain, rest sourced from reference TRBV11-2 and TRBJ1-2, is EAGVAQSPRYKIIEKRQSVAFWCNPISGHATLYWYQQILGQGPKLLIQFQNNGVVDDSQLPKDRFSAERLKGVDSTLKIQPAKLEDSAVYLCASSLVGGVANYGCTFGSGTRLTVV.

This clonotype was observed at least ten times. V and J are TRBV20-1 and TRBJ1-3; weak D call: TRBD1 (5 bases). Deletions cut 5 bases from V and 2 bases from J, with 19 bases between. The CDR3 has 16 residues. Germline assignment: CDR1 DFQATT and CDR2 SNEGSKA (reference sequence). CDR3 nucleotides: TGCAGTGCTGCCCAAACAGCCTCAGGGCCTGGAAACACCATATATTTT. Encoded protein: CSAAQTASGPGNTIYF.

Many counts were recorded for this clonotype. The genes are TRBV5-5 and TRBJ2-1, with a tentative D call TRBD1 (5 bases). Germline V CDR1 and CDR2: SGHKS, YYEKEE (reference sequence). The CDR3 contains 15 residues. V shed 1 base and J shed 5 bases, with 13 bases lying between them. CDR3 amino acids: CASSLTDSPNNEQFF. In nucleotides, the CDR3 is TGTGCCAGCAGCTTGACTGACAGCCCGAACAATGAGCAGTTCTTC. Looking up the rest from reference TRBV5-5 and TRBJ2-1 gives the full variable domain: DAGVTQSPTHLIKTRGQQVTLRCSPISGHKSVSWYQQVLGQGPQFIFQYYEKEERGRGNFPDRFSARQFPNYSSELNVNALLLGDSALYLCASSLTDSPNNEQFFGPGTRLTVL.

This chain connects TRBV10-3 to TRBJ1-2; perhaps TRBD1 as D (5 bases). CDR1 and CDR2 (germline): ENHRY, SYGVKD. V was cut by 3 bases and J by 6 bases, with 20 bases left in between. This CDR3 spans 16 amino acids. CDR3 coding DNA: TGTGCCATCAGTGACTCGTCACTGGGTGGAGGGGATGGCTACACCTTC. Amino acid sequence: CAISDSSLGGGDGYTF.

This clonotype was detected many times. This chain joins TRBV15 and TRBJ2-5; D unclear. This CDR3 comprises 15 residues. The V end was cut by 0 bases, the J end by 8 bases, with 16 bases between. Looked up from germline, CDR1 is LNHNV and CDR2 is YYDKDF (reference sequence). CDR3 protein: CATSRDLGRTETQYF. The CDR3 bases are TGTGCCACCAGCAGAGATCTTGGCAGAACAGAAACCCAGTACTTC.

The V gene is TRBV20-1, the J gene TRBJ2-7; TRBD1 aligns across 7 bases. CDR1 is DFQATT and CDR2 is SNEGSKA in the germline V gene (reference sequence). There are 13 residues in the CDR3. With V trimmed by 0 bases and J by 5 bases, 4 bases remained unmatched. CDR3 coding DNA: TGCAGTGCTAGAGATGGAACAGGGGACGAGCAGTACTTC. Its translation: CSARDGTGDEQYF.

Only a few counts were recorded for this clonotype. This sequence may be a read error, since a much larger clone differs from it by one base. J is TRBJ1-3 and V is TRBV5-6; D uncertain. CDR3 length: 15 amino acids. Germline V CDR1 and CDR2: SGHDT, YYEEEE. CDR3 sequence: CASSLALRTGNTTYF. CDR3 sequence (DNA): TGTGCCAGCAGCTTGGCCTTAAGGACGGGAAACACCACATATTTT. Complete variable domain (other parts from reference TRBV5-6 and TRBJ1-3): DAGVTQSPTHLIKTRGQQVTLRCSPKSGHDTVSWYQQALGQGPQFIFQYYEEEERQRGNFPDRFSGHQFPNYSSELNVNALLLGDSALYLCASSLALRTGNTTYFGEGSWLTVV.

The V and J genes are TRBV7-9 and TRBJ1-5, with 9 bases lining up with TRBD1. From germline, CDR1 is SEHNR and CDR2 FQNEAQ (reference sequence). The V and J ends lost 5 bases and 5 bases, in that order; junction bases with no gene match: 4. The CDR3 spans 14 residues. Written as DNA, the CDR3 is TGTGCCAGCAGCCGGACAGGGGCGGATCAGCCCCAGCATTTT. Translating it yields CASSRTGADQPQHF. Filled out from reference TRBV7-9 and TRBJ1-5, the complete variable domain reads DTGVSQNPRHKITKRGQNVTFRCDPISEHNRLYWYRQTLGQGPEFLTYFQNEAQLEKSRLLSDRFSAERPKGSFSTLEIQRTEQGDSAMYLCASSRTGADQPQHFGDGTRLSIL.

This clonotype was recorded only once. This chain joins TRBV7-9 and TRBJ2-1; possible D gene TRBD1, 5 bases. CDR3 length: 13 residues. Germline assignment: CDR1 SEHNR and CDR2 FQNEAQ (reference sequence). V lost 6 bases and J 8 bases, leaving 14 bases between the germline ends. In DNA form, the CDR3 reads TGTGCCAGCAGTCCCGGACATCCTTATGAGCAGTTCTTC. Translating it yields CASSPGHPYEQFF.

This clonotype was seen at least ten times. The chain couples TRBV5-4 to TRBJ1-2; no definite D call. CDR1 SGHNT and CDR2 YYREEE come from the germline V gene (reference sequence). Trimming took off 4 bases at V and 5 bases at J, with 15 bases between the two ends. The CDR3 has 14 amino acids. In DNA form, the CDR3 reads TGTGCCAGCAGCCCGCAGAAGGGTCCTTATGGCTACACCTTC. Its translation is CASSPQKGPYGYTF.

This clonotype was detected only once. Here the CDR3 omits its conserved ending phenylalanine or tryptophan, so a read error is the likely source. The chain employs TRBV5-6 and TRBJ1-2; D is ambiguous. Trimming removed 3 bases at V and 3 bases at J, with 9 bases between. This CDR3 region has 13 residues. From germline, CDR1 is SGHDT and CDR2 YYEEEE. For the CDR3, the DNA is TGTGCCAGCAGCTCACAATCTTACTATGGCTACACCCTC. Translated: CASSSQSYYGYTL.

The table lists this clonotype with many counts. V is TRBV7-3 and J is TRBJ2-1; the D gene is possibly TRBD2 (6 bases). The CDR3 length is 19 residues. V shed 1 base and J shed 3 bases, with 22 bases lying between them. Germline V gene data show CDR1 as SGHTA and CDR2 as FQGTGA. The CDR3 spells CASSLIAGLGLGSYNEQFF. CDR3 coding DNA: TGTGCCAGCAGCTTAATCGCGGGATTAGGCCTCGGGAGCTACAATGAGCAGTTCTTC.

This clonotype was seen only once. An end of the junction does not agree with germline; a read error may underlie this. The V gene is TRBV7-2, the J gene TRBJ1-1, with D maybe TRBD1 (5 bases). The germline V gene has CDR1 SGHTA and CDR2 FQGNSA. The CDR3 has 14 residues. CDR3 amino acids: CASSAAGTRTEVFF. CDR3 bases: TGTGCCAGCAGTGCTGCCGGGACTCGCACTGAAGTTTTCTTT.